The T cell receptor (beta chain) described here comes from a study of blood T cells in healthy people across ages. Study outcomes and limitations: Age advanced and TCR beta diversity per million T cells fell, roughly linearly. Donors of long life had a larger count of naive CD4+ cells and greater diversity than aged donors. Diversity figures derived from one million T cells were judged to underestimate the true value.

Germline lookup yields CDR1 LGHNA and CDR2 YNFKEQ. The J segment lost 4 bases and the V segment lost 0 bases, leaving 3 bases of the junction unmatched. The CDR3 extends over 16 amino acids. Using a J-beta primer mix together with a sample-barcoded 5' primer, a second PCR was run for roughly 7 to 12 cycles. TCRdb passed the 5' RACE reads through MiXCR, listing each CDR3 protein once. The table records 1.5 million to 2 million distinct CDR3 sequences, 30% to 40% of them present only once. Isolation recovered at least 6.5 million PBMCs from every sample. Comments on this clonotype: The antigen remains undetermined.

Input material: blood. This clonotype was obtained from a human donor in good health. The rearrangement uses TRBV4-2 and TRBJ2-5, with 12 bases matching TRBD2. CDR3 sequence reads: CASSQDSGLAGETQYF. In nucleotides, the CDR3 is TGTGCCAGCAGCCAAGATTCGGGACTAGCGGGAGAGACCCAGTACTTC.